This TCR beta chain came from a study of cytomegalovirus exposure and HLA in healthy donors (dated by TCRdb to 2016 to 2017). Regarding the study in general: In an earlier analysis of some 610 of the donors, roughly 300 Gb of sequence data and some 120 million unique TCR beta sequences from 180 million or so T cells were reported. An early release that covered about 640 HLA-typed donors contained about 300 gigabases of sequencing data and tens of millions of unique TCR sequences. The genetic ancestry cluster associated with self-reported Caucasian donors included 81% of the 300 to 450 genotyped donors. The study was designed to test whether signatures of past pathogen exposure could be identified by cataloging public T cell receptors. The T cell repertoires of around 670 subjects were profiled by immunosequencing and related to cytomegalovirus serostatus. In addition to the first cohort of several hundred subjects, a separate validation cohort of 120 different subjects was used. High-throughput TCR immunosequencing, statistical association of individual TCRs with disease status, and machine learning were combined to predict cytomegalovirus infection status. To study patterns of TCR occurrence, a later analysis re-analyzed previously published TCR beta repertoires from more than 550 donors and added high-resolution HLA genotyping. Rather than using new phenotypic data, the later analysis identified candidate immune exposures from TCR beta sequences and from how often those sequences occurred across donors. An earlier analysis of a few hundred of the donors applied high-throughput TCR beta sequencing to assess whether each TCR beta V gene segment acted as functional or pseudogenic. Donor age, sex, ethnicity and CMV serostatus were compiled alongside the repertoire data. Genome-wide SNP genotypes for about 65% of the 666 donors were used in a later genetic analysis, which treated that subset as a discovery cohort. All discovery cohort repertoires had been generated using a single sequencing platform. Class I and class II HLA loci were covered by the typing at four-digit resolution. The number of typed donors differed by locus: about 620-640 for A, B, C, DRB1 and DQB1; 500 to 550 for DQA1; around 610 for DPA1; and around 450 for DPB1. Several DR-DQ haplotypes were handled as single units for association and clustering, since linkage in the cohort was strong. Among around 400 genotyped donors of the cohort, an average of around 240,000 unique TCR beta nucleotide sequences was sequenced per donor, of which approximately 19% were non-productive. Here is what the overall study found, with its caveats: A further reported finding was that TCR beta sequences accurately predicted the HLA-A and HLA-B alleles for most subjects in the first cohort. In an earlier analysis of some 500 of the donors, most TCR beta V segments were observed in productive rearrangements about 87% or about 30% of the time, broadly matching IMGT annotations. The earlier analysis of approximately 540 of the donors excluded approximately 17 rarely observed V segments, including chromosome 9 orphons, because counts were too low. For the cohort, immune exposure information was limited to CMV serostatus. In a later analysis, HLA-associated TCR beta chains were found to be more clonally expanded and to have lower generation probabilities than equally common non-associated chains. The presence/absence analyses assumed that sequencing depth was roughly uniform across donors, and that assumption may not be true. A few of the identified cytomegalovirus-associated TCR beta chains were confirmed in vitro to be specific for cytomegalovirus antigens. Some IMGT-functional V segments, including TRBV6-2 and TRBV6-3, could not be distinguished by the 87-base-pair reads and were therefore excluded. When HLA alleles, especially DR and DQ, strongly co-occurred, attributing TCR associations to individual alleles was difficult. An association between a missense DCLRE1C variant and V-gene and J-gene trimming of TCR beta chains was found in a later genetic analysis and replicated in an independent cohort. Correlated functional status among segregating V segments might reflect linkage disequilibrium, but an unknown experimental factor could not be ruled out. Specific HLA alleles were associated with about 17,000 TCR beta sequences at a false discovery rate of 0.05 in a later analysis. A later analysis found that most CMV-associated TCR beta chains appeared HLA-restricted, with HLA associations seemingly driven largely by CMV exposure. According to a later genetic analysis, donors in an Asian-associated ancestry cluster had fewer N-insertions in productive TCRs than the roughly 670-donor mean. The authors suggested that the approach could potentially be generalized to other disease states and immunological phenotypes. The cohort was sequenced for TCR beta chains only, and without alpha or paired-chain data the features that could be detected were limited. Across donors, most TCR sequences were observed very rarely, whereas some public TCRs were present in many individuals. A later analysis reported that several top co-occurrence clusters appeared linked to parvovirus B19, influenza, CMV and Epstein-Barr virus. A total of 164 TCR beta chains were listed by the study as associated with cytomegalovirus. The sequencing pipeline was judged likely to have produced a cluster of highly shared sequence variants as a technical artifact. Because HLA typing was unavailable for some donors at each locus, only the typed subset was used in association tests. A later analysis found that TCR association rates varied across HLA loci, with DRB1 alleles showing the most associated TCRs and HLA-C alleles the fewest. In both the original and validation cohorts, the classifier was reported to diagnose cytomegalovirus status with high specificity and sensitivity.

Libraries were made using the immunoSEQ multiplex PCR assay. For the multiplex PCR, a mixture combining 60 forward primers for TCR Vbeta segments and 13 reverse primers for TCR Jbeta segments was used. The CDR3 region of rearranged TCR beta genes was amplified from genomic DNA with a multiplex PCR assay. On the Illumina HiSeq System, the amplified TCR beta libraries were sequenced as 87-base-pair reads. Under the source paper's analysis protocol: A later analysis tallied tens of millions of unique TCR beta chains across the approximately 670 repertoires, and around 10 million of those chains were shared by two or more donors. A nearest-neighbor algorithm error-corrected the raw reads and collapsed the reads into unique sequences, merging closely related sequences to remove PCR and sequencing errors. Alignment of CDR3 sequences to IMGT reference sequences was used to assign V, D and J gene segments. For a sequence to be retained, at least a six-nucleotide match to both a V gene segment and a J gene segment was required. A rearrangement counted as productive if the CDR3 had no stop codons and remained in frame with V and J, and every other rearrangement counted as non-productive. CDR3 was defined according to IMGT convention as the region running from the second conserved V-encoded cysteine to the conserved J-encoded phenylalanine. Sequences without an unambiguous match to a single V gene segment were excluded from the earlier analysis of over 500 of the donors. In an earlier analysis of almost 600 of the donors, a V segment was called functional when productive rearrangements were above 56.7%, and segregating when the standard deviation between donors exceeded 5%. To diagnose cytomegalovirus status from the catalog of TCR beta chain sequences, a statistical classification framework was built. In a later analysis, TCR nucleotide sequences were compared against IMGT/GENE-DB human TR gene sequences so that V and J genes could be assigned. The TCRdist pipeline was used in a later analysis to assign CDR3 sequences and most-parsimonious VDJ recombination scenarios. A later analysis defined each TCR beta chain by its CDR3 amino acid sequence plus V-gene family, and excluded reads lacking a unique V-gene family. In a later analysis, several hundred highly shared, low-generation-probability nucleotide sequences were removed to address suspected cross-contamination and a sequencing artifact. A later analysis calculated a clonal expansion index for each public chain from normalized within-repertoire ranks of inferred template counts. Generation probabilities in a later analysis came from a VDJ recombination model fitted to out-of-frame rearrangements, and those results were checked against IGoR. A later analysis scored TCR-TCR, TCR-HLA and TCR-CMV co-occurrence with hypergeometric tests, applying a repertoire-size bias correction to TCR pairs. False discovery rates were estimated in a later analysis by permuting HLA or CMV assignments 20 times. In a later analysis, co-occurring TCRs were grouped with DBSCAN, and TCRdist sequence similarity was added when clustering was performed within HLA-allele-positive subsets. Co-occurrence clustering excluded repertoires with fewer than 30,000 or more than 120,000 public chains, plus five with anomalous nucleotide sharing. TCRdb stores this immuneACCESS table with in-frame sequences only. Part of the clones is absent; in the studies checked, under half of the shortfall reflects unresolved V genes, and no reason is known for the rest. Clonal size and the V and J genes are those of that table, whereas D and trimming came from the DNA. The sample table holds some 130,000 clones. The ten biggest clones cover 1.6% of the sample.

The CDR3 goes from the cysteine to the phenylalanine over 15 residues. Only the CDR3 DNA stays, 45 bases, in frame from base 1. The germline V gene gives CDR1 as MGHDK and CDR2 as SYGVNS. The germline ends are 21 bases apart after V is trimmed by 7 bases and J by 8 bases. Points on this clone: It lacks a known antigen.

The cohort comprised 550 to 700 healthy bone marrow donors. At the time of sampling, every cohort member was nominally healthy, though immune exposures that went unrecorded were likely present. The donor tested CMV seropositive, placing the donor among the roughly 300 seropositive members of the cohort. Every donor gave a peripheral blood sample, and the peripheral blood mononuclear cells from that sample were used for TCR beta sequencing. The Qiagen DNeasy Blood Extraction Kit was used to extract genomic DNA from the blood cell samples. The sequence is built from TRBV25-1 and TRBJ2-1; tentative D gene TRBD1, with 6 bases matching. Material: PBMCs. The clonotype originates from a woman between 40 and 50 years old in good health and CMV-seropositive. DNA sequence: TGTGCCAGCACTTTGGGTAAGGGGGTCATGGATGAGCAGTTCTTC. This is translated as CASTLGKGVMDEQFF.